In this sample, the clone carrying this T cell receptor beta chain turned up a few times. CDR1 LNHDA and CDR2 SQIVND come from the germline V gene (reference sequence). V was shortened by 0 bases and J by 4 bases, with 12 bases between the two germline ends. The CDR3 length is 16 residues. TCRdb's copy holds only in-frame clones and misses some; the assay was immunoSEQ multiplex PCR. The table shows more than 70,000 clones, with about 89% occurring only once. The source of the sample is a study of T cell responses to AZD1222 COVID-19 vaccine. The chain joins TRBV19 to TRBJ1-4; possible D gene TRBD1, 5 bases. This material consisted of peripheral blood, taken 28 days after the second AZD1222 dose. The receptor comes from an adult who received the AZD1222 COVID-19 vaccine. The DNA for the CDR3 is TGTGCCAGTAGTATAGATGGGGGACGGCTTAATGAAAAACTGTTTTTT. As protein: CASSIDGGRLNEKLFF. Supplemented by reference TRBV19 and TRBJ1-4, the full variable domain reads DGGITQSPKYLFRKEGQNVTLSCEQNLNHDAMYWYRQDPGQGLRLIYYSQIVNDFQKGDIAEGYSVSREKKESFPLTVTSAQKNPTAFYLCASSIDGGRLNEKLFFGSGTQLSVL.